This record concerns one T cell receptor beta chain sequence. TCRdb reprocessed the RT-PCR reads with MiXCR, giving one entry per CDR3 protein. The table shows about 960,000 distinct CDR3 sequences, with about a sixth occurring only once. This sample is part of a study of patients and donors after allogeneic stem cell transplantation. With 9 bases removed from V and 1 base from J, the gap between germline ends came to 14 bases. This CDR3 is 14 amino acids long. The sequencing sample was made of blood, either unsorted or a sorted T cell fraction (not recorded which). This receptor was identified in a human donor who was either an allogeneic HSCT recipient or a stem cell or donor lymphocyte infusion donor (not recorded which). It is not recorded whose cells these are; they may come from a transplant donor. The gene calls are TRBV12-3 or TRBV12-4 and TRBJ2-3, with a weak D call TRBD1 (7 bases). This chain's CDR3 is CASGLRGGTDTQYF. The DNA of the CDR3 is TGTGCCAGTGGCCTCAGGGGGGGCACAGATACGCAGTATTTT.